A single sample gave rise to the 14 T cell receptor beta chains below, sequenced in a study of beta chain features in type 1 diabetes. Points from the study as a whole: Among patients with Type 1 diabetes, TCRB CDR3s were moderately but significantly shorter in every one of the four CD4+ subsets.

The antigens these receptors bind are not known. Expressed TCRB transcripts got sequenced, as all isolated RNA was reverse transcribed. Generated by immunoSEQ multiplex PCR, the TCRdb table keeps only in-frame clones and is missing some. The sample includes around 20,000 clones, roughly 66% of them seen just once. Input material: Tregs from blood. The receptor source for this set is a young man with type 1 diabetes.

The chain recombines TRBV7-2 with TRBJ1-2, with unresolved D. Germline CDR1 reads SGHTA; CDR2 reads FQGNSA. This CDR3 has 13 amino acids. The V end lost 5 bases, the J end lost 8 bases, and 15 bases lay between the germline ends. The CDR3 DNA sequence: TGTGCCAGCAGCCTCCGGCGGAACTCCGGCTACACCTTC. Protein sequence: CASSLRRNSGYTF.

This sequence joins TRBV9 and TRBJ2-2, with 9 bases identical to TRBD2. CDR3 length: 16 amino acids. V was pared by 4 bases and J by 3 bases, with 7 bases of the junction left unmatched. The germline V gene encodes CDR1 SGDLS and CDR2 YYNGEE. The chain's CDR3 is CASSPRVAGDTGELFF. The CDR3 DNA follows: TGTGCCAGCAGCCCCCGGGTAGCGGGAGACACCGGGGAGCTGTTTTTT.

This chain joins TRBV4-2 and TRBJ2-1; D is possibly TRBD2 (6 bases). Deletions cut 0 bases from V and 4 bases from J, with 16 bases between. The germline V gene has CDR1 LGHNA and CDR2 YNFKEQ. CDR3 length equals 17 residues. CDR3 nucleotide sequence: TGTGCCAGCAGCCAAGATCGGTCCCTAGCGCAATACAATGAGCAGTTCTTC. Encoded protein: CASSQDRSLAQYNEQFF.

This chain links TRBV18 with TRBJ2-5; 7 positions match TRBD1. The CDR3 is 13 residues long. Germline V gene sequence: CDR1 KGHSH, CDR2 LQKENI. After removal of 5 bases from V and 1 base from J, the junction contained 1 base not matched to a gene. The CDR3 nucleotides read TGTGCCAGCTCAAGGGGGCCCCAAGAGACCCAGTACTTC. Residues: CASSRGPQETQYF. The whole variable domain, filled in from reference TRBV18 and TRBJ2-5, reads NAGVMQNPRHLVRRRGQEARLRCSPMKGHSHVYWYRQLPEEGLKFMVYLQKENIIDESGMPKERFSAEFPKEGPSILRIQQVVRGDSAAYFCASSRGPQETQYFGPGTRLLVL.

This clone was observed a single time. The V and J genes are TRBV5-5 and TRBJ2-7, with D possibly being TRBD2 (6 bases). V dropped 0 bases and J dropped 3 bases, with 16 bases sitting between them. CDR1 SGHKS and CDR2 YYEKEE come from the germline V gene (reference sequence). The length of the CDR3 is 16 residues. Written as DNA, the CDR3 is TGTGCCAGCAGCTTGGGGAGCGGGCCAAGTTACTACGAGCAGTACTTC. Protein product: CASSLGSGPSYYEQYF. The variable domain in full, with the rest retrieved from reference TRBV5-5 and TRBJ2-7, is DAGVTQSPTHLIKTRGQQVTLRCSPISGHKSVSWYQQVLGQGPQFIFQYYEKEERGRGNFPDRFSARQFPNYSSELNVNALLLGDSALYLCASSLGSGPSYYEQYFGPGTRLTVT.

In DNA form, the CDR3 reads TGTGCCAGCAGCCGACCGACTGGACAGGGGGAAAACATTCAGTACTTC. This translates into CASSRPTGQGENIQYF. This chain joins TRBV4-2 and TRBJ2-4; TRBD1 aligns across 10 bases. Trimming took 4 bases from V and 5 from J; bases not matched to a gene: 8. CDR3 length: 16 amino acids. Germline CDR1 and CDR2: LGHNA and YNFKEQ.

The chain combines TRBV2 with TRBJ1-2, with no clear D. The CDR3 contains 14 residues. Trimming removed 11 bases from V and 7 bases from J, with 23 bases in between. Germline CDR1 SNHLY, CDR2 FYNNEI. CDR3 nucleotides: TGTGCCCCCTTAGATTTCTCTGGCGCAGGTGGCTACACCTTC. Translation: CAPLDFSGAGGYTF.

The chain joins TRBV11-2 to TRBJ2-6, with D possibly TRBD2 on 5 matching bases. V lost 6 bases, J lost 2 bases, and 11 bases lay in between. The CDR3 runs 15 residues. The germline gives CDR1 SGHAT, CDR2 FQNNGV. In DNA, the CDR3 is TGTGCCAGCAGTCCGGCGGGCGCTGGGGCCAACGTCCTGACTTTC. It codes for CASSPAGAGANVLTF.

The rearrangement links TRBV29-1 to TRBJ2-7; 10 bases align to TRBD2. This CDR3 has 14 residues. Germline values: CDR1 SQVTM, CDR2 ANQGSEA. V shed 6 bases, J shed 3 bases, and the junction held 8 bases outside the gene matches. CDR3 protein: CSVLIWTSGYEQYF. DNA of the CDR3: TGCAGCGTACTAATATGGACTAGCGGCTACGAGCAGTACTTC.

The table lists this clone with a few counts. The junction departs from germline at one end; a sequencing error may be responsible. V gene TRBV28 combines with J gene TRBJ2-1; 9 bases fit TRBD2. The V gene's germline CDR1 is MDHEN and CDR2 SYDVKM. The CDR3 loop spans 12 amino acids. The CDR3 is CASSLTGTSIIF. DNA of the CDR3: TGTGCCAGCAGTTTAACCGGGACTAGCATAATCTTC.

The chain employs TRBV2 and TRBJ2-1, with TRBD2 as a possible D gene (5 bases). Germline assignment: CDR1 SNHLY and CDR2 FYNNEI. The CDR3 extends over 12 amino acids. Deletions cut 2 bases from V and 10 bases from J, with 9 bases between. CDR3 DNA sequence: TGTGCCAGCAGTGAACGGAGCGGCGAGCAGTTCTTC. This translates into CASSERSGEQFF. Variable domain in full (rest from reference TRBV2 and TRBJ2-1): EPEVTQTPSHQVTQMGQEVILRCVPISNHLYFYWYRQILGQKVEFLVSFYNNEISEKSEIFDDQFSVERPDGSNFTLKIRSTKLEDSAMYFCASSERSGEQFFGPGTRLTVL.

This clone was observed a few times. The CDR3 region has the DNA TGCGCCAGCAGTGATTTAGCCGGGGGGGCCGGGAATGAGCAGTTCTTC. Its protein product is CASSDLAGGAGNEQFF. The chain combines TRBV10-1 with TRBJ2-1; 8 positions match TRBD2. V lost 3 bases and J lost 7; bases outside the gene matches: 11. This CDR3 is built from 16 residues. Germline lookup yields CDR1 WNHNN and CDR2 SYGVQD (reference sequence).

The V call is TRBV5-4, the J call TRBJ2-2, with D perhaps matching TRBD2 (5 bases). The V end was cut by 0 bases, the J end by 8 bases, with 5 bases between. The CDR3 is 12 amino acids. The germline V gene encodes CDR1 SGHNT and CDR2 YYREEE (reference sequence). This chain's CDR3 is CASSLAGGELFF. CDR3 bases: TGTGCCAGCAGCTTGGCGGGAGGGGAGCTGTTTTTT.

This clone has only one observation. The CDR3 DNA reads TGTGCCAGCTCACCTCCAGCTAGAGGTCTCGATGGCTACACCTTC. As protein: CASSPPARGLDGYTF. This sequence joins TRBV18 and TRBJ1-2; no definite D call. Trimming removed 3 bases from V and 6 bases from J, with 17 bases in between. The CDR3 length is 15 residues. The V gene's germline CDR1 is KGHSH and CDR2 LQKENI. The entire variable domain, with the rest obtained from reference TRBV18 and TRBJ1-2, is as follows: NAGVMQNPRHLVRRRGQEARLRCSPMKGHSHVYWYRQLPEEGLKFMVYLQKENIIDESGMPKERFSAEFPKEGPSILRIQQVVRGDSAAYFCASSPPARGLDGYTFGSGTRLTVV.